This entry is about one T cell receptor (beta chain). Authors' analysis steps: Amplification of reference gene primers was used by the study to estimate nucleated cell counts. TCRdb keeps only in-frame clones here, not all; method: immunoSEQ multiplex PCR. V and J calls and clone size are those listed in that table; D and trimming were worked out from the DNA. The profile shows approximately 90,000 clones, approximately 80% of them singletons. The sample is drawn from a study of blood T cell repertoires in COVID-19. Germline CDR1 and CDR2: SNHLY and FYNNEI. The CDR3 is made up of 15 amino acids. The V and J ends lost 2 bases and 4 bases respectively, with 14 bases between them.

The sequenced material came from peripheral blood. The chain uses TRBV2 and TRBJ1-2, with no clear D. The receptor was derived from a woman older than 75 with acute or convalescent COVID-19. The chain's CDR3 is CASSEQIGYPYGYTF. The CDR3 coding sequence is TGTGCCAGCAGTGAACAAATCGGTTACCCCTATGGCTACACCTTC.